The 23 T cell receptor beta chains presented below share a single source sample, sequenced in a study of cytomegalovirus exposure and HLA in healthy donors. PCR was performed using 60 Vbeta and 13 Jbeta primers. Produced via immunoSEQ multiplex PCR; TCRdb's table is partial and in-frame only. In the table there are about 130,000 clones, about 10% of which are singletons. The sample was PBMCs. Receptors originate from a woman aged 18-29 years in good health and CMV-seropositive.

The chain has TRBV6-5 and TRBJ1-1, with D tentatively TRBD1 (6 bases). The CDR3 contains 13 residues. Germline V gene sequence: CDR1 MNHEY, CDR2 SVGAGI. Trimming removed 7 bases at V and 5 bases at J, with 14 bases between. CDR3 amino acids: CASIGGGATEAFF. The CDR3 nucleotides are TGTGCCAGCATAGGCGGGGGGGCGACTGAAGCTTTCTTT.

This clone was detected a few times. The genes are TRBV25-1 and TRBJ1-1, with D perhaps matching TRBD1 (5 bases). V shed 2 bases and J shed 3 bases, with 7 bases lying between them. The CDR3 has 13 amino acids. The germline V gene encodes CDR1 MGHDK and CDR2 SYGVNS. The CDR3 spells CASSELGHTEAFF. CDR3 bases: TGTGCCAGCAGTGAACTGGGGCACACTGAAGCTTTCTTT. The whole variable domain, remainder taken from reference TRBV25-1 and TRBJ1-1, is EADIYQTPRYLVIGTGKKITLECSQTMGHDKMYWYQQDPGMELHLIHYSYGVNSTEKGDLSSESTVSRIRTEHFPLTLESARPSHTSQYLCASSELGHTEAFFGQGTRLTVV.

The chain employs TRBV29-1 and TRBJ2-1; D call uncertain. This CDR3 is 10 amino acids long. V gave up 4 bases and J gave up 9 bases, with 7 bases separating them. Germline values: CDR1 SQVTM, CDR2 ANQGSEA. CDR3 amino acids: CSVAFVEQFF. CDR3 bases: TGCAGCGTTGCTTTCGTTGAGCAGTTCTTC.

This rearrangement joins TRBV6-4 to TRBJ2-3, with D perhaps TRBD1 (5 bases). This CDR3 comprises 14 residues. Germline V gives CDR1 MRHNA, CDR2 SNTAGT. V was pared by 6 bases and J by 5 bases, with 15 bases between. CDR3 coding DNA: TGTGCCAGCAGCCGACAGTTTGACAGAGATACGCAGTATTTT. The encoded protein is CASSRQFDRDTQYF.

The chain employs TRBV23-1 and TRBJ2-3, with D possibly being TRBD1 (6 bases). TRBV23-1 is an ORF; its function is uncertain. Between the trimmed V and J ends, which lost 11 bases and 0 bases, there was a span of 18 bases. The CDR3 is 15 amino acids. CDR3 DNA: TGCGCCGGAGATTTACAGGGTGGCAGCACAGATACGCAGTATTTT. Residues: CAGDLQGGSTDTQYF.

This clone was observed a few times. The chain is built from TRBV29-1 and TRBJ1-1; D uncertain. V was clipped by 7 bases and J by 7 bases, with 13 bases between them. Germline loops: CDR1 SQVTM, CDR2 ANQGSEA. The CDR3 has 11 residues. The CDR3 region is CSASAVLEAFF. In DNA form, the CDR3 reads TGCAGCGCTTCAGCGGTACTTGAAGCTTTCTTT.

This rearrangement joins TRBV7-6 to TRBJ2-2; D gene uncertain. V lost 5 bases to trimming and J lost 0 bases, with 13 bases between them. The CDR3 covers 16 residues. CDR1 SGHVS and CDR2 FNYEAQ come from the germline V gene. Here the CDR3 reads CASSPTSSSNTGELFF. CDR3 sequence (DNA): TGTGCCAGCAGCCCTACCTCCTCGTCGAACACCGGGGAGCTGTTTTTT.

A few counts support this clone. The chain carries TRBV7-9 and TRBJ1-2; no definite D call. Germline V gene data show CDR1 as SEHNR and CDR2 as FQNEAQ (reference sequence). There are 14 residues in the CDR3. V was cut by 1 base and J by 8 bases, with 14 bases left in between. The CDR3 spells CASSLDSTTYGYTF. The DNA of the CDR3 is TGTGCCAGCAGCTTAGACAGTACGACCTACGGCTACACCTTC. The entire variable domain, with the rest obtained from reference TRBV7-9 and TRBJ1-2, is as follows: DTGVSQNPRHKITKRGQNVTFRCDPISEHNRLYWYRQTLGQGPEFLTYFQNEAQLEKSRLLSDRFSAERPKGSFSTLEIQRTEQGDSAMYLCASSLDSTTYGYTFGSGTRLTVV.

This clone has a handful of counts. The chain joins TRBV7-2 to TRBJ2-4, with D perhaps TRBD2 (5 bases). Trimming left V 0 bases short and J 7 bases short, with 7 bases between. Germline values: CDR1 SGHTA, CDR2 FQGNSA. The CDR3 length is 13 residues. The CDR3 sequence: CASSLAGVNIQYF. CDR3 nucleotides: TGTGCCAGCAGCTTAGCCGGGGTGAACATTCAGTACTTC.

V gene TRBV27 combines with J gene TRBJ2-1; D remains unclear. Trimming pared 3 bases from V and 2 bases from J, leaving 5 bases between. In germline, CDR1 is MNHEY, CDR2 SMNVEV (reference sequence). CDR3 length: 13 amino acids. The CDR3 nucleotides are TGTGCCAGCAGTTTGTCTCCCTACAATGAGCAGTTCTTC. Protein sequence: CASSLSPYNEQFF.

This clone has only a few counts. The chain recombines TRBV6-5 with TRBJ1-2; D possibly corresponds to TRBD1 (6 bases). Germline CDR1 MNHEY, CDR2 SVGAGI. The CDR3 sequence is 13 residues long. With 2 bases removed from V and 8 bases from J, the gap between germline ends came to 12 bases. The DNA for the CDR3 is TGTGCCAGCAGTTACGGGGCCCAGGGGGGCTACACCTTC. This translates into CASSYGAQGGYTF.

This clone was detected a few times. J is TRBJ2-6 and V is TRBV5-4, with D unresolved. Trimming left V 2 bases short and J 0 bases short, with 9 bases between. Germline CDR1 reads SGHNT; CDR2 reads YYREEE (reference sequence). CDR3 length equals 16 residues. CDR3 region: CASSLRLPSGANVLTF. The CDR3 bases are TGTGCCAGCAGCTTAAGACTGCCCTCTGGGGCCAACGTCCTGACTTTC.

J is TRBJ2-7 and V is TRBV5-6; no clear D. The CDR3 spans 13 residues. V lost 0 bases to trimming and J lost 2 bases, with 6 bases between them. Germline V gene sequence: CDR1 SGHDT, CDR2 YYEEEE. The CDR3 DNA is TGTGCCAGCAGCTTGGGCGGCACCTACGAGCAGTACTTC. Translated: CASSLGGTYEQYF. The entire variable domain, with the rest obtained from reference TRBV5-6 and TRBJ2-7, is as follows: DAGVTQSPTHLIKTRGQQVTLRCSPKSGHDTVSWYQQALGQGPQFIFQYYEEEERQRGNFPDRFSGHQFPNYSSELNVNALLLGDSALYLCASSLGGTYEQYFGPGTRLTVT.

This clone was counted a few times. The genes are TRBV6-1 and TRBJ1-2; D unresolved. The germline CDR1 and CDR2 sequences are MNHNS and SASEGT. V lost 5 bases and J lost 0, with 10 bases in between. The CDR3 is 14 residues long. The CDR3 region is CASSRAGSNYGYTF. Written as DNA, the CDR3 is TGTGCCAGCAGTCGCGCGGGTTCTAACTATGGCTACACCTTC.

This clone was counted only a few times. CDR3 protein: CASSLFLADTQYF. CDR3 bases: TGTGCCAGCAGCTTGTTTCTTGCAGATACGCAGTATTTT. V is TRBV5-4 and J is TRBJ2-3, with unresolved D. Trimming pared 1 base from V and 4 bases from J, leaving 7 bases between. Germline V gene sequence: CDR1 SGHNT, CDR2 YYREEE (reference sequence). The CDR3 runs to 13 residues.

The rearrangement uses TRBV7-9 and TRBJ2-7; possibly TRBD1 for D (6 bases). V gave up 4 bases and J gave up 4 bases, with 17 bases separating them. The CDR3 consists of 15 residues. Germline assignment: CDR1 SEHNR and CDR2 FQNEAQ (reference sequence). The CDR3 reads CASSSVGRGSYEQYF. As DNA, the CDR3 is TGTGCCAGCAGCTCCGTGGGCAGGGGCTCTTACGAGCAGTACTTC.

CDR3 DNA sequence: TGTGCCATCAGTGAGAGGGGGACAGCTGAAGCTTTCTTT. Translation: CAISERGTAEAFF. The rearrangement joins TRBV10-3 to TRBJ1-1; the match to TRBD1 covers 7 bases. This CDR3 contains 13 residues. Losses at the gene ends were 2 bases for V and 6 bases for J; bases not matched to a gene: 3. Germline CDR1 and CDR2: ENHRY and SYGVKD.

V gene TRBV11-2 combines with J gene TRBJ2-7; the D is unclear. Germline CDR1 SGHAT, CDR2 FQNNGV. The V gene lost 4 bases and the J gene lost 2 bases, with 9 bases spanning the gap. The CDR3 extends over 13 amino acids. CDR3 protein: CASSSGQTYEQYF. CDR3 DNA sequence: TGTGCCAGCAGCTCAGGTCAAACCTACGAGCAGTACTTC.

This clone has more than one count but fewer than ten. This rearrangement joins TRBV9 to TRBJ2-3; D is unclear. The V gene lost 0 bases and the J gene lost 6 bases, with 8 bases spanning the gap. This CDR3 is 13 amino acids long. The germline gives CDR1 SGDLS, CDR2 YYNGEE. The CDR3 loop is CASSVGPGDTQYF. The CDR3 nucleotides are TGTGCCAGCAGCGTAGGACCCGGGGATACGCAGTATTTT. The variable domain in full, completed from reference TRBV9 and TRBJ2-3, reads DSGVTQTPKHLITATGQRVTLRCSPRSGDLSVYWYQQSLDQGLQFLIQYYNGEERAKGNILERFSAQQFPDLHSELNLSSLELGDSALYFCASSVGPGDTQYFGPGTRLTVL.

This clone turned up a few times. This sequence joins TRBV2 and TRBJ2-3; D possibly corresponds to TRBD1 (6 bases). Per the germline V gene, CDR1 is SNHLY and CDR2 is FYNNEI. The CDR3 totals 16 residues. The V and J ends lost 3 bases and 1 base respectively, with 14 bases between them. As DNA, the CDR3 is TGTGCCAGCAGTGATTGGGGGCCAGGGGGCACAGATACGCAGTATTTT. This translates into CASSDWGPGGTDTQYF. Complete variable domain (other parts from reference TRBV2 and TRBJ2-3): EPEVTQTPSHQVTQMGQEVILRCVPISNHLYFYWYRQILGQKVEFLVSFYNNEISEKSEIFDDQFSVERPDGSNFTLKIRSTKLEDSAMYFCASSDWGPGGTDTQYFGPGTRLTVL.

This clone was seen more than once but under ten times. The rearrangement links TRBV7-9 to TRBJ1-2, with TRBD1 as a possible D gene (5 bases). CDR3 size: 17 residues. Trimming shortened V by 5 bases and J by 4 bases, and 23 bases separated the two germline ends. Germline CDR1 reads SEHNR; CDR2 reads FQNEAQ (reference sequence). CDR3 amino acids: CASSRINGGARGYGYTF. CDR3 coding DNA: TGTGCCAGCAGCCGAATAAATGGAGGGGCGCGTGGCTATGGCTACACCTTC.

This clone was seen only a few times. This chain uses TRBV15 with TRBJ2-7, with D unclear. V lost 2 bases and J 1 base, leaving 3 bases between the germline ends. CDR3 length equals 12 residues. The germline CDR1 and CDR2 sequences are LNHNV and YYDKDF (reference sequence). CDR3 DNA sequence: TGTGCCACCAGCAGACCGTCCTACGAGCAGTACTTC. Amino acids: CATSRPSYEQYF.

The chain uses TRBV5-1 and TRBJ2-6; D is possibly TRBD2 (5 bases). This CDR3 spans 17 amino acids. V shed 3 bases and J shed 0 bases, with 13 bases lying between them. From germline, CDR1 is SGHRS and CDR2 YFSETQ. CDR3 DNA sequence: TGCGCCAGCAGCTCCACGGGGATGTTCTCTGGGGCCAACGTCCTGACTTTC. Protein sequence: CASSSTGMFSGANVLTF.